This TCR beta chain is drawn from a study of early T cells in non-severe SARS-CoV-2 infection. Notes on the study in general: Private and CD4 specificities were missed by VDJdb matching, skewed to anti-spike CD8.

The protocol attached unique molecular identifiers to individual cDNA molecules. TCRdb itself ran the 5' RACE reads through MiXCR, one entry per CDR3 protein. The table has about 80,000 distinct CDR3 sequences, about 12% seen once. Ten or more counts support this clonotype. Its antigen is unidentified. This sequence was found in an adult who was a healthcare worker with PCR-confirmed SARS-CoV-2 infection or an uninfected control (not recorded which). The donor label of this sample is uncertain. The material was whole blood, obtained at baseline.

CDR3 amino acids: CASSSPLLGYTF. CDR3 in DNA: TGTGCCAGCAGTTCCCCCTTATTGGGCTACACCTTC. The chain couples TRBV6-6 to TRBJ1-2, with D hard to call. Germline CDR1 and CDR2: MNHNY and SVGAGI (reference sequence). The CDR3 has 12 amino acids. V was trimmed by 4 bases and J by 8 bases, leaving 11 bases between them.